Below are 9 T cell receptor beta chains sequenced from a single sample in a study of blood T cells in healthy people across ages. Primers used in a second PCR of roughly 6 to 11 cycles were a sample-barcoded 5' primer and a J-beta primer mix. TCRdb called the 5' RACE reads again in MiXCR, with one record for every CDR3 protein. The sample yields approximately 800,000 distinct CDR3 sequences, 35% to 50% seen once. Material for sequencing was blood. These receptors all stem from a man at least 80 years old in good health.

The chain couples TRBV13 to TRBJ2-1; tentatively, D is TRBD1 (6 bases). Germline CDR1 and CDR2: PRHDT and FYEKMQ (reference sequence). The CDR3 is 17 amino acids. The V gene lost 3 bases and the J gene lost 0 bases, with 15 bases spanning the gap. The CDR3 protein is CASSFDGRGRSYNEQFF. CDR3 coding DNA: TGTGCCAGCAGCTTCGACGGCAGGGGACGCTCCTACAATGAGCAGTTCTTC.

V is TRBV29-1 and J is TRBJ1-2; 10 bases fit TRBD1. This CDR3 comprises 15 residues. Germline CDR1 reads SQVTM; CDR2 reads ANQGSEA. V dropped 3 bases and J dropped 3; count of bases not matched to a gene: 7. CDR3 nucleotide sequence: TGCAGCGTTGATGGGACAGGGGAAGGACACTATGGCTACACCTTC. It translates to CSVDGTGEGHYGYTF.

This clonotype was seen repeatedly, ten times or more. The rearrangement links TRBV12-3 or TRBV12-4 to TRBJ2-3; TRBD2 aligns across 9 bases. The V segment lost 2 bases and the J segment 5 bases; nucleotides outside the gene matches: 8. The length of the CDR3 is 16 residues. The CDR3 loop is CASSLNRGLALDTQYF. For the CDR3, the DNA is TGTGCCAGCAGTTTAAATCGAGGACTAGCGCTAGATACGCAGTATTTT.

This chain connects TRBV18 to TRBJ1-5, with 7 bases that match TRBD1. Germline CDR1 and CDR2: KGHSH and LQKENI. The CDR3 is 15 residues long. Trimming cost V 2 bases and J 1 base; bases outside gene matches: 2. CDR3 amino acids: CASSPSTGSNQPQHF. CDR3 nucleotide sequence: TGTGCCAGCTCACCATCGACAGGGAGCAATCAGCCCCAGCATTTT.

This clonotype was detected only once. Just one base apart from a much larger clone, this may be a read error. The CDR3 sequence is CASSFHSTDTQYF. CDR3 nucleotides: TGTGCCAGCAGTTTCCACAGCACAGATACGCAGTATTTT. V gene TRBV12-3 or TRBV12-4 combines with J gene TRBJ2-3; no definite D call. Trimming took off 3 bases at V and 0 bases at J, with 4 bases between the two ends. CDR3 size: 13 residues.

DNA for the CDR3: TGTGCCAGCAGTTTAAGGCTAGTCCAGGAGGAAGATAATGAGCAGTTCTTC. Its translation is CASSLRLVQEEDNEQFF. This chain connects TRBV27 to TRBJ2-1; weak D call: TRBD2 (5 bases). The V end lost 2 bases, the J end lost 7 bases, and 21 bases lay between the germline ends. The germline V gene encodes CDR1 MNHEY and CDR2 SMNVEV (reference sequence). The CDR3 spans 17 residues.

The chain combines TRBV28 with TRBJ1-2; TRBD1 matches 8 bases. J lost 3 bases, V lost 3 bases, and 9 bases had no gene match. The germline V gene encodes CDR1 MDHEN and CDR2 SYDVKM. This CDR3 spans 16 amino acids. The CDR3 spells CASSFSDRGGHYGYTF. The CDR3, as DNA: TGTGCCAGCAGTTTTTCCGACAGGGGTGGTCACTATGGCTACACCTTC.

Concerning this clonotype itself: With a much larger clone just one base away, this may be a read error. The genes are TRBV7-3 and TRBJ2-3; D is unresolved. Germline assignment: CDR1 SGHTA and CDR2 FQGTGA. The CDR3 has 13 amino acids. For the CDR3, the DNA is TGTGCCAGCAGCTTAGTCGGCACAGATACGCGGTATTTT. Its translation: CASSLVGTDTRYF.

This clonotype turned up a few times. The rearrangement links TRBV12-3 or TRBV12-4 to TRBJ2-1, with no clear D. This CDR3 is built from 15 residues. Trimming removed 6 bases from V and 8 bases from J, with 20 bases in between. The CDR3 reads CASSSPVGSFDEQFF. The DNA of the CDR3 is TGTGCCAGCAGCTCCCCTGTGGGTAGCTTCGATGAGCAGTTCTTC.